Detailed here is one T cell receptor beta chain. What antigen it recognizes has not been identified. Base qualities are not provided; no much larger clone lies one nucleotide away. Donors were around 37 systemically healthy Caucasian individuals from Russia aged roughly 6 to 95 years. Approximately 11 milliliters of peripheral blood were drawn from each donor into EDTA-treated Vacutainer tubes. Ficoll-Paque density-gradient centrifugation was used to isolate PBMCs, with at least 6 million per sample. Total RNA, at least 5.5 micrograms per sample, was extracted from PBMCs with Trizol reagent. Naive CD45RAhigh/CD27high T cell percentages were measured by flow cytometry on a PBMC aliquot from every donor. This entry is derived from a study of blood T cells in healthy people across ages (dated by TCRdb to between 2014 and 2016). Some background on the complete study: Template switching captured roughly one uniquely barcoded TCR beta cDNA molecule per two T cells in model experiments. Age-related changes in TCR beta repertoire diversity were measured in the study by deep sequencing normalized with unique cDNA molecular identifiers. The donors were split into four age groups: young (average roughly 15 years), middle-aged (roughly 39), aged (more than 60) and long-lived (about 82). To avoid experimental bias, donors of different ages were spread randomly across the sequencing lanes. Two additional independent replicas of 1 million unique cDNA reads from the same blood draw were analyzed for two donors (one aged 18 to 29 and one aged 80 or older).

The paper as a whole reports these results and caveats: The percentage of naive T cells measured by flow cytometry correlated strongly with observed TCR beta diversity. Bulk unsorted PBMC profiling prevented conclusive comparison of naive and antigen-experienced compartments. Compared with the aged group, the long-lived group had more naive CD4+ T cells, fewer expanded clones and increased TCR diversity, a pattern suggesting age selection. Donor CMV infection status was unknown, potentially confounding age-related changes in expanded clonotypes. As age increased, observed TCR beta diversity per million T cells dropped in a roughly linear way, and a significant reduction was already evident by age about 40. Estimates of total diversity based on one million sequenced T cells were regarded as lower bounds and as underestimates.

Libraries were prepared through 5' RACE. TCRdb shows the sequencer as Illumina HiSeq 2500. A second PCR of roughly 6 to 11 cycles was performed with a sample-barcoded 5' primer and a J-beta primer mix. A unique molecular identifier was introduced onto each TCR beta cDNA molecule by a template-switch 5' adaptor carrying 12 random nucleotides. Each sample yielded at least 2.5 million CDR3-containing paired-end reads. First-strand cDNA was synthesized from all RNA with the Mint cDNA synthesis kit, primed by a TRBC-specific oligonucleotide. After uracil-DNA glycosylase treatment, a first 18-cycle PCR used universal primers M1SS and BC2_uni_R on all cDNA. The source study handled its data this way. Normalization of each sample was performed by random selection of 1 million high-quality reads, each carrying a distinct molecular identifier. Reads with shared molecular identifiers were discarded instead of being binned into consensus sequences. MiTCR, run with a Q25 quality threshold and the strictest error-elimination algorithm, handled CDR3 identification, clonotype clustering and error correction. A nonparametric unseen species model using Euler transformation provided a lower-bound estimate of total TCR beta diversity. The raw public reads went through TCRdb reprocessing: fastp at Q25, MiXCR clone calling, in-frame beta chains kept. Entries that share a CDR3 protein sequence are merged under the most common genes and DNA. TCRdb's processing, not the authors', yielded these V and J calls. The sample records 650,000 to 900,000 distinct CDR3 sequences, around 68% of which are singletons. The top ten constitute approximately 30% of the sample.

The sequencing input was blood. This clonotype was obtained from a man in his thirties or forties in good health.

The DNA reads TGTGCCAGCAGCTTCCTAGCGGGGGGCTCGGGAGATACGCAGTATTTT. Translated, it gives CASSFLAGGSGDTQYF. The chain joins TRBV5-5 to TRBJ2-3, and 11 junctional nucleotides match TRBD2. From cysteine to phenylalanine, the CDR3 is 16 amino acids long. The entry retains the CDR3 DNA only, 48 bases that are in frame from base 1. Trimming takes 2 bases off V and 5 bases off J; junction bases not matched to a gene: 7. Via the germline V gene (reference sequence), CDR1 is SGHKS and CDR2 YYEKEE.